The clone carrying this TCR beta chain turned up a few times. What it binds is not known. The data were obtained in a study of CD8 T cells in ankylosing spondylitis. Study findings and constraints: Prior work had noted some motif variants in reactive arthritis blood and synovial fluid.

The germline V gene has CDR1 DFQATT and CDR2 SNEGSKA (reference sequence). The CDR3 length is 12 residues. MiXCR, applied by TCRdb to the 5' RACE reads, yields one record per CDR3 protein. The sample yields about 300,000 distinct CDR3 sequences, more than 20% seen once. The TCR was taken from a female donor with ankylosing spondylitis or in good health (not recorded which). The sample taken for sequencing was blood, either unsorted or a sorted T cell fraction (not recorded which). The chain employs TRBV20-1 and TRBJ1-1; possible D gene TRBD1, 6 bases. This CDR3 reads CRPQGEGTEAFF. In nucleotides, the CDR3 is TGCAGGCCACAGGGTGAGGGCACTGAAGCTTTCTTT.